This TCR beta chain was observed in a study of hypomethylating agent response in myelodysplastic syndrome. Background on the study: The most frequent mutation was TET2, in 5 of 11 patients.

Findings and caveats of the study: Responders gained more novel clonotypes; non-responders had more contracted clonotypes after treatment.

CDR3 length equals 13 residues. Germline V CDR1 and CDR2: MNHNS, SASEGT. J was trimmed by 5 bases and V by 10 bases; bases with no gene match: 7. TCRdb's table, derived via immunoSEQ multiplex PCR, lists solely in-frame clones and lacks some. The table lists about 10,000 clones, approximately 83% of them singletons, with over 3% in the top ten. This clone was seen once. Its antigen is unidentified. This specimen consisted of bone marrow, obtained before or after starting hypomethylating agent treatment for myelodysplastic syndrome (not recorded which). The genes are TRBV6-1 and TRBJ1-2, with 10 bases matching TRBD1. The clonotype comes from a human donor with myelodysplastic syndrome. The CDR3 protein is CATERQGAYGYTF. The CDR3 DNA follows: TGTGCCACCGAGCGACAGGGGGCATATGGCTACACCTTC.